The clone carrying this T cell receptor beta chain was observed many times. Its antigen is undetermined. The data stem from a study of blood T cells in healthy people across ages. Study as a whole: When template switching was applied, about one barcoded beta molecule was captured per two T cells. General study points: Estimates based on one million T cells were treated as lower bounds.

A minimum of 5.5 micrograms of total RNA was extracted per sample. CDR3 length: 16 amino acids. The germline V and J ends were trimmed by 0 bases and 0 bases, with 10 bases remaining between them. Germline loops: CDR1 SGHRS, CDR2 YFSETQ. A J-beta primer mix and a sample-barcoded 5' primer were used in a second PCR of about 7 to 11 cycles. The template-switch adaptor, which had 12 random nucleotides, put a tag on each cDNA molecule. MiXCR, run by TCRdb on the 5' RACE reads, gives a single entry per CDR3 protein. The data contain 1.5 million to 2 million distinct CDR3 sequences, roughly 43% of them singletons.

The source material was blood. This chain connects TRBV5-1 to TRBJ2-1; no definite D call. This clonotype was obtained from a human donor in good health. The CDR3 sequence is CASSLEPGSSYNEQFF. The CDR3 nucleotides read TGCGCCAGCAGCTTGGAACCAGGTAGCTCCTACAATGAGCAGTTCTTC.